Listed below are T cell receptor beta chains from one sample, sequenced in a study of T cell repertoires in cytomegalovirus infection. Via MiXCR, TCRdb re-called the reads, giving one row per CDR3 protein. The sample holds a few hundred thousand distinct CDR3 sequences, approximately 13% seen once. Sequencing used PBMCs. The source is a human donor in good health (CMV status not recorded). Some clones in this sample may be carry-over from other donors' samples. The CDR3 runs from the conserved cysteine through the conserved F or W.

v_call,j_call,cdr3_aa
TRBV6-5,TRBJ1-2,CASSYRQGGGYTF
TRBV10-3,TRBJ2-5,CASQGDPQETQYF
TRBV29-1,TRBJ2-1,CSVFIPGRINNEQFF
TRBV7-2,TRBJ2-1,CASSTRRGVASGTNEQFF
TRBV6-1,TRBJ2-3,CASGTLKPSTDTQYF
TRBV10-3,TRBJ2-2,CAISEVLAFGELFF
TRBV6-8,TRBJ2-7,CASSYSLTTYEQYF
TRBV12-3/TRBV12-4,TRBJ1-1,CASKGETLTEAFF
TRBV5-1,TRBJ1-2,CASRDFSGTAEGYTF
TRBV29-1,TRBJ1-4,CSVGDGNEKLFF
TRBV5-1,TRBJ2-1,CASALGQGYNEQFF
TRBV7-2,TRBJ1-6,CASSLGGSSYNSPLHF
TRBV12-3/TRBV12-4,TRBJ2-3,CASSFEDTQYF
TRBV20-1,TRBJ2-7,CSARVVGLRGEQYF
TRBV28,TRBJ2-3,CASSGPRDPGLVPHTQYF
TRBV20-1,TRBJ2-5,CSKGLAGGPRETQYF
TRBV7-2,TRBJ1-5,CASSLIRGGSPQHF